A single sample is the source of the 12 T cell receptor beta chains below, sequenced in a study of cytomegalovirus exposure and HLA in healthy donors. PCR was performed using 60 Vbeta and 13 Jbeta primers. The assay was immunoSEQ multiplex PCR, and TCRdb's table has in-frame clones only and misses some. The sample lists about 130,000 clones, around 73% seen once, with about 2.6% in the top ten. Material: PBMCs. These receptors all stem from a human donor in good health.

This clone has more than one count but fewer than ten. The chain combines TRBV19 with TRBJ1-3, with 10 bases lining up with TRBD1. Germline assignment: CDR1 LNHDA and CDR2 SQIVND (reference sequence). The CDR3 is 18 residues long. V was clipped by 3 bases and J by 0 bases; unmatched bases: 8. As DNA, the CDR3 is TGTGCCAGTAGTATGACAGGGGGCGGCCACTTCTCTGGAAACACCATATATTTT. Translated, it gives CASSMTGGGHFSGNTIYF.

V usage is TRBV9 and J usage is TRBJ1-1; a weak D match, TRBD1 (6 bases). Germline V gene sequence: CDR1 SGDLS, CDR2 YYNGEE. The CDR3 is 15 residues long. The V end lost 2 bases, the J end lost 4 bases, and 15 bases lay between the germline ends. The CDR3 DNA is TGTGCCAGCAGCGTTTCCCTAACAGGGAGCACTGAAGCTTTCTTT. Residues: CASSVSLTGSTEAFF.

This clone was recorded a few times. The rearrangement joins TRBV9 to TRBJ2-1, with 9 bases identical to TRBD1. Germline assignment: CDR1 SGDLS and CDR2 YYNGEE. The CDR3 runs 16 residues. V shed 3 bases and J 6 bases; nucleotides not matched to a gene: 10. In DNA form, the CDR3 reads TGTGCCAGCAGCGCGAGGTCACAGGGGGCAAGCAATGAGCAGTTCTTC. Its translation is CASSARSQGASNEQFF.

The chain joins TRBV28 to TRBJ1-1, with no clear D. Germline V gene data show CDR1 as MDHEN and CDR2 as SYDVKM. The ends were cut back, 6 bases at V and 14 bases at J, with 28 bases in the middle. This CDR3 is 15 amino acids long. Here the CDR3 reads CASSNTQIGFSPLFF. DNA of the CDR3: TGTGCCAGCAGCAACACACAGATCGGTTTTAGTCCCCTGTTCTTT.

This chain connects TRBV11-2 to TRBJ2-1; no clear D. The CDR3 spans 14 residues. V was cut by 0 bases and J by 2 bases, with 5 bases left in between. Germline V CDR1 and CDR2: SGHAT, FQNNGV. The CDR3 sequence is CASSLERTYNEQFF. The DNA of the CDR3 is TGTGCCAGCAGCTTAGAGCGGACCTACAATGAGCAGTTCTTC.

This clone appeared a few times. The chain couples TRBV4-2 to TRBJ1-1; unclear D gene. CDR1 and CDR2 (germline): LGHNA, YNFKEQ. This CDR3 has 13 residues. V was shortened by 0 bases and J by 4 bases, with 6 bases between the two germline ends. The CDR3 is CASSQESITEAFF. CDR3 bases: TGTGCCAGCAGCCAAGAAAGCATCACTGAAGCTTTCTTT.

This sequence joins TRBV6-5 and TRBJ1-2; TRBD1 matches 7 bases. The CDR3 is 15 residues long. Germline assignment: CDR1 MNHEY and CDR2 SVGAGI. Trimming took 2 bases from V and 7 from J; bases not matched to a gene: 10. The CDR3 loop is CASSYLVTGSFGYTF. CDR3 in DNA: TGTGCCAGCAGTTACCTCGTGACAGGGAGTTTTGGCTACACCTTC.

The V and J genes are TRBV7-2 and TRBJ2-3; D remains ambiguous. Germline CDR1 SGHTA, CDR2 FQGNSA. This CDR3 is 12 amino acids long. V shed 5 bases and J shed 2 bases, with 5 bases lying between them. The CDR3 loop reads CASSPNTDTQYF. CDR3 in DNA: TGTGCCAGCAGCCCAAACACAGATACGCAGTATTTT.

The J gene is TRBJ2-3, the V gene TRBV9; D not certain. This CDR3 has 13 residues. Trimming stripped 4 bases from V and 0 bases from J, with 6 bases between. Germline CDR1 and CDR2: SGDLS and YYNGEE. The CDR3 sequence: CASSTSSTDTQYF. CDR3 bases: TGTGCCAGCAGCACATCTAGCACAGATACGCAGTATTTT.

This rearrangement joins TRBV9 to TRBJ2-3; D is unclear. The germline gives CDR1 SGDLS, CDR2 YYNGEE. Trimming took 4 bases from V and 6 from J, leaving 12 bases between them. The CDR3 has 13 amino acids. As DNA, the CDR3 is TGTGCCAGCAGCCACGGCCCCGGGGATACGCAGTATTTT. This sequence encodes CASSHGPGDTQYF.

The chain carries TRBV14 and TRBJ2-5; 12 positions agree with TRBD1. The J segment lost 0 bases and the V segment lost 4 bases, leaving 6 bases of the junction unmatched. The CDR3 has 17 amino acids. Germline-derived CDR1 and CDR2 are SGHDN and FVKESK. CDR3 loop: CASSLRDRGRYQETQYF. Here the CDR3 DNA reads TGTGCCAGCAGCCTCCGGGACAGGGGGCGGTACCAAGAGACCCAGTACTTC.

The chain combines TRBV5-1 with TRBJ1-5, with no clear D. The CDR3 has 13 residues. V was clipped by 2 bases and J by 6 bases, with 9 bases between them. Germline V CDR1 and CDR2: SGHRS, YFSETQ. CDR3 region: CASSLRAGQPQHF. The CDR3 region has the DNA TGCGCCAGCAGCTTAAGGGCGGGTCAGCCCCAGCATTTT.